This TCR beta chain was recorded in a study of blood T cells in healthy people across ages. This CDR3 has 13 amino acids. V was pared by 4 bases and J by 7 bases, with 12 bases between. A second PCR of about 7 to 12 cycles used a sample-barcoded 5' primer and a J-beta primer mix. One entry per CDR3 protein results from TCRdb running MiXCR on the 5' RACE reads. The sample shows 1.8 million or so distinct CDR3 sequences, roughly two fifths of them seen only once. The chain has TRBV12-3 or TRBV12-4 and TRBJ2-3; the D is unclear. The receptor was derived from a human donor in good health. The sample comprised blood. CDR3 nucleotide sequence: TGTGCCAGCAGTTCAACCCCTCAATATACGCAGTATTTT. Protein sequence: CASSSTPQYTQYF.